Here is one T cell receptor beta chain with its context. The CDR3 is made up of 18 amino acids. Trimming left V 1 base short and J 7 bases short, with 20 bases between. CDR1 is SGHTA, CDR2 FQGNSA, per germline. These data come from a study of blood T cell repertoires in COVID-19. In the study overall: Acute and convalescent COVID-19 specimens originated in the United States, Italy and Spain. Sample material is recorded as cDNA or gDNA derived from T cells, B-cell-depleted T cells, or PBMCs.

Authors' data handling: Amplification from reference gene primers served as the basis for estimated nucleated cell counts. Libraries were prepared by immunoSEQ multiplex PCR; TCRdb keeps only in-frame clonotypes and omits some of them. The V and J calls and clone size come from that table; D and trimming were worked out from the DNA. The sample has under 200,000 clones; 70% to 90% are singletons. The clonotype comes from a woman older than 75 with acute or convalescent COVID-19. The sequenced sample was peripheral blood. This chain uses TRBV7-2 with TRBJ1-6, with D unclear. This chain's CDR3 is CASSLVPQRGNLNSPLHF. In DNA form, the CDR3 reads TGTGCCAGCAGCTTAGTCCCCCAGCGTGGAAACCTAAATTCACCCCTCCACTTT.